The source of this T cell receptor (beta chain) is a study of cytomegalovirus exposure and HLA in healthy donors. Study findings and constraints: Among CMV-associated TCR beta chains, most appeared HLA-restricted in a later analysis.

This clone has a single count. What it recognizes is unknown. The PCR made use of 60 Vbeta and 13 Jbeta primers. Sequencing was performed with immunoSEQ multiplex PCR; in TCRdb, only in-frame clones are kept and a portion is missing. Here the sample spans over 90,000 clones, roughly 74% being singletons. CDR3 length equals 19 residues. Germline V lookup: CDR1 SGHTA, CDR2 FQGNSA. The V gene end was trimmed by 4 bases and the J gene end by 2 bases; junction bases not matched to a gene: 17. This TCR was recovered from a woman in her sixties or seventies in good health and CMV-seropositive. The V call is TRBV7-2, the J call TRBJ1-5, with 7 bases matching TRBD1. The sample was PBMCs. The CDR3 is CASSSTGGTANARNQPQHF. In DNA form, the CDR3 reads TGTGCCAGCAGCTCGACTGGAGGGACAGCTAATGCCCGCAATCAGCCCCAGCATTTT.